The next 17 T cell receptor beta chains were all read from a single sample in a study of OX40 agonist ivuxolimab in advanced cancers. Library generation was performed with the immunoSEQ multiplex PCR assay. Drawn from immuneACCESS, this table holds only the in-frame rearrangements with V and J called that TCRdb kept. Clones are partly lost; checked studies trace under half to an unresolved V gene and leave the rest unexplained. Within this sample are over 100,000 clones, with approximately 90% of them counted one time only. 1.1% of the sample rests with the top ten. This material consisted of CD4+ or CD8+ T cells sorted from blood, taken in a trial of the OX40 agonist ivuxolimab. Receptors originate from an adult with an advanced solid tumor such as melanoma, head and neck, liver or kidney cancer.

Only one count was recorded for this clone. The chain carries TRBV6-6 and TRBJ2-1, with TRBD2 matching over 7 bases. Germline V gene data show CDR1 as MNHNY and CDR2 as SVGAGI (reference sequence). The CDR3 is made up of 16 amino acids. Trimming at V came to 2 bases and at J to 6 bases, leaving 10 bases not matched to a gene. The CDR3 DNA follows: TGTGCCAGCAGTTACGGTCGCGGGGGACGGGGCAATGAGCAGTTCTTC. The encoded protein is CASSYGRGGRGNEQFF.

This clone was observed once. The V gene is TRBV7-3, the J gene TRBJ2-3, with D tentatively TRBD2 (5 bases). V was clipped by 2 bases and J by 0 bases, with 9 bases between them. Germline V gene data show CDR1 as SGHTA and CDR2 as FQGTGA. The CDR3 contains 15 residues. As DNA, the CDR3 is TGTGCCAGCAGCTTATCCCGGGAAAGCACAGATACGCAGTATTTT. This translates into CASSLSRESTDTQYF. The whole variable domain, remainder taken from reference TRBV7-3 and TRBJ2-3, is GAGVSQTPSNKVTEKGKYVELRCDPISGHTALYWYRQSLGQGPEFLIYFQGTGAADDSGLPNDRFFAVRPEGSVSTLKIQRTERGDSAVYLCASSLSRESTDTQYFGPGTRLTVL.

This chain joins TRBV19 and TRBJ1-1; 7 bases fit TRBD1. The germline V gene has CDR1 LNHDA and CDR2 SQIVND (reference sequence). The V segment lost 5 bases and the J segment 8 bases; nucleotides outside the gene matches: 11. The CDR3 length is 14 residues. The CDR3 nucleotides are TGTGCCAGTAGTGATAAGCCAGGGGGAAGGGAAGCTTTCTTT. Encoded protein: CASSDKPGGREAFF.

V gene TRBV11-2 combines with J gene TRBJ1-4; D is undetermined. Trimming took off 3 bases at V and 4 bases at J, with 18 bases between the two ends. The CDR3 loop spans 17 amino acids. Germline V gene lookup returns CDR1 SGHAT and CDR2 FQNNGV. The chain's CDR3 is CASSFKGPGEINEKLFF. CDR3 nucleotides: TGTGCCAGCAGCTTTAAAGGCCCTGGGGAGATTAATGAAAAACTGTTTTTT. The variable domain in full, with the rest retrieved from reference TRBV11-2 and TRBJ1-4, is EAGVAQSPRYKIIEKRQSVAFWCNPISGHATLYWYQQILGQGPKLLIQFQNNGVVDDSQLPKDRFSAERLKGVDSTLKIQPAKLEDSAVYLCASSFKGPGEINEKLFFGSGTQLSVL.

The chain joins TRBV27 to TRBJ2-3, with 12 bases identical to TRBD2. After removal of 8 bases from V and 7 bases from J, the junction contained 10 bases not matched to a gene. Germline V gene sequence: CDR1 MNHEY, CDR2 SMNVEV (reference sequence). This CDR3 has 15 residues. The CDR3 DNA follows: TGTGCCAGCTTGAATCTAGCGGGAGGGCGAAATACGCAGTATTTT. Residues: CASLNLAGGRNTQYF.

The chain combines TRBV4-3 with TRBJ1-1; D call uncertain. V dropped 9 bases and J dropped 1 base, with 12 bases sitting between them. CDR1 LGHNA and CDR2 YSLEER come from the germline V gene. There are 13 residues in the CDR3. CDR3 region: CASTKVPNTEAFF. CDR3 nucleotide sequence: TGCGCCAGTACAAAAGTCCCGAACACTGAAGCTTTCTTT.

The chain carries TRBV4-3 and TRBJ2-1; tentatively, D is TRBD2 (6 bases). The CDR3 totals 14 residues. Germline-derived CDR1 and CDR2 are LGHNA and YSLEER. Trimming cost V 1 base and J 4 bases, with 8 bases left between them. The CDR3 bases are TGCGCCAGCAGCCAAGTGGGGGGATACAATGAGCAGTTCTTC. Its translation: CASSQVGGYNEQFF.

V gene TRBV5-1 combines with J gene TRBJ1-6; 7 positions agree with TRBD1. This CDR3 is 14 amino acids long. V lost 4 bases and J lost 4; bases outside the gene matches: 2. From germline, CDR1 is SGHRS and CDR2 YFSETQ. The CDR3 loop reads CASSPGQYNSPLHF. The CDR3 bases are TGCGCCAGCAGCCCGGGACAGTATAATTCACCCCTCCACTTT.

The chain links TRBV28 to TRBJ2-3, with D perhaps TRBD2 (5 bases). There are 14 residues in the CDR3. The V end lost 6 bases, the J end lost 5 bases, and 15 bases lay between the germline ends. Germline CDR1 MDHEN, CDR2 SYDVKM. DNA of the CDR3: TGTGCCAGCAGGCTAGCCCCAGCCATAGATACGCAGTATTTT. As protein: CASRLAPAIDTQYF.

V is TRBV5-1 and J is TRBJ1-1, with D perhaps matching TRBD1 (5 bases). The V end was cut by 0 bases, the J end by 5 bases, with 14 bases between. CDR1 and CDR2 (germline): SGHRS, YFSETQ. CDR3 length equals 15 residues. Here the CDR3 DNA reads TGCGCCAGCAGCTTGGATCCGGGTTGGGGGACTGAAGCTTTCTTT. This encodes CASSLDPGWGTEAFF.

The chain combines TRBV6-6 with TRBJ2-2; 8 bases are shared with TRBD2. The CDR3 runs 15 residues. The V gene's germline CDR1 is MNHNY and CDR2 SVGAGI (reference sequence). Losses at the gene ends were 6 bases for V and 4 bases for J; bases not matched to a gene: 7. The CDR3 bases are TGTGCCAGCAGATCGACTAGCGCCGGCACCGGGGAGCTGTTTTTT. Its protein is CASRSTSAGTGELFF.

This sequence joins TRBV5-1 and TRBJ2-1, with unresolved D. This CDR3 contains 13 residues. Germline CDR1 is SGHRS and CDR2 is YFSETQ. V was cut by 0 bases and J by 10 bases, with 11 bases left in between. The CDR3 is CASSLVPLREQFF. The DNA of the CDR3 is TGCGCCAGCAGCTTGGTTCCTTTGAGGGAGCAGTTCTTC. Variable domain in full (rest from reference TRBV5-1 and TRBJ2-1): KAGVTQTPRYLIKTRGQQVTLSCSPISGHRSVSWYQQTPGQGLQFLFEYFSETQRNKGNFPGRFSGRQFSNSRSEMNVSTLELGDSALYLCASSLVPLREQFFGPGTRLTVL.

This clone was seen only a few times. This chain links TRBV5-4 with TRBJ1-5; 8 bases are a match to TRBD1. Unmatched junction bases numbered 6, after V lost 0 bases and J lost 7 bases. The CDR3 sequence is 15 residues long. Germline-derived CDR1 and CDR2 are SGHNT and YYREEE (reference sequence). Here the CDR3 DNA reads TGTGCCAGCAGCTTGGACAGGGGGAAAGGGCAGCCCCAGCATTTT. Encoded protein: CASSLDRGKGQPQHF.

The rearrangement links TRBV11-2 to TRBJ2-7; TRBD1 matches 7 bases. J lost 3 bases, V lost 5 bases, and 4 bases had no gene match. This CDR3 is built from 13 residues. Germline-derived CDR1 and CDR2 are SGHAT and FQNNGV. CDR3 loop: CASSPDRNYEQYF. Written as DNA, the CDR3 is TGTGCCAGCAGCCCGGACAGGAACTACGAGCAGTACTTC.

The chain recombines TRBV14 with TRBJ1-4; 8 bases fit TRBD1. The ends lost 5 bases at V and 0 bases at J; junction bases unmatched: 5. Germline-derived CDR1 and CDR2 are SGHDN and FVKESK. The CDR3 has 16 amino acids. The CDR3 DNA reads TGTGCCAGCAGCGTCCACAGGGGGACAACTAATGAAAAACTGTTTTTT. Protein sequence: CASSVHRGTTNEKLFF.

V and J are TRBV14 and TRBJ2-3; unclear D gene. The CDR3 has 18 amino acids. Germline-derived CDR1 and CDR2 are SGHDN and FVKESK. Trimming took off 0 bases at V and 0 bases at J, with 16 bases between the two ends. The CDR3 DNA follows: TGTGCCAGCAGCCAAGACCAGCGCCGCGGCCGTAGCACAGATACGCAGTATTTT. Protein: CASSQDQRRGRSTDTQYF.

J is TRBJ1-1 and V is TRBV9, with 8 nucleotides matching TRBD1. Per the germline V gene, CDR1 is SGDLS and CDR2 is YYNGEE. This CDR3 has 15 amino acids. Germline trimming cut 0 bases from V and 3 bases from J; bases unmatched to any gene: 4. The DNA for the CDR3 is TGTGCCAGCAGCGTAGTAGGCAGGGGGCACACTGAAGCTTTCTTT. As protein: CASSVVGRGHTEAFF.